A selection of T cell receptor beta chains follows, all from one sample in a study of Ad26.COV2.S vaccination and SARS-CoV-2 variants. The method was immunoSEQ multiplex PCR; TCRdb's version includes in-frame clones alone and lacks a portion of them. The sample lists about 400,000 clones, more than 85% occurring once. The sequenced sample was peripheral blood, obtained in a trial of Ad26.COV2.S vaccine versus placebo. Receptor source: a person between 18 and 59 years old who received the Ad26.COV2.S COVID-19 vaccine or a placebo. The CDR3 runs from the conserved cysteine through the conserved F or W.

length: 16
J: TRBJ2-5
V: TRBV5-8
CDR3: CASSLAKLASQETQYF

length: 15
J: TRBJ2-3
V: TRBV11-3
CDR3: CASSLRLVSTDTQYF

length: 15
J: TRBJ1-1
V: TRBV4-3
CDR3: CASSQDPGTNTEAFF

length: 15
J: TRBJ2-7
V: TRBV6-6
CDR3: CASSSGTSGSYEQYF

length: 16
J: TRBJ1-5
V: TRBV15
CDR3: CATSSDWGASNQPQHF

length: 14
J: TRBJ2-2
V: TRBV7-2
CDR3: CASSLDSSAGELFF

length: 15
J: TRBJ2-7
V: TRBV4-1
CDR3: CASSQAPQGGGEQYF

length: 20
J: TRBJ1-6
V: TRBV3-1/TRBV3-2
CDR3: CASQPRYTHHRSSYNSPLHF

length: 15
J: TRBJ2-7
V: TRBV19
CDR3: CASSSRDRPAYEQYF

length: 16
J: TRBJ1-5
V: TRBV25-1
CDR3: CASRGSGTDSNQPQHF

length: 19
J: TRBJ1-5
V: TRBV6-2/TRBV6-3
CDR3: CASSSSPRAGSFFGQPQHF

length: 14
J: TRBJ1-2
V: TRBV7-2
CDR3: CASSQSGTDYGYTF

length: 16
J: TRBJ1-3
V: TRBV20-1
CDR3: CSASGAGISSGNTIYF

length: 13
J: TRBJ1-4
V: TRBV5-1
CDR3: CASSLAGEEKLFF

length: 14
J: TRBJ1-6
V: TRBV5-1
CDR3: CASSLEGDNSPLHF

length: 12
J: TRBJ2-1
V: TRBV5-1
CDR3: CASSLGGTGLFF

length: 13
J: TRBJ1-1
V: TRBV15
CDR3: CATSRDLRGDAFF

length: 16
J: TRBJ2-3
V: TRBV5-1
CDR3: CASSLDGQGATDTQYF

length: 22
J: TRBJ1-6
V: TRBV27
CDR3: CASSLFVAGPGSSSSYNSPLHF

length: 16
J: TRBJ1-3
V: TRBV30
CDR3: CAWSVRPNGAGNTIYF

length: 17
J: TRBJ1-6
V: TRBV30
CDR3: CAWSMYAGISVGSPLHF

length: 15
J: TRBJ2-1
V: TRBV3-1/TRBV3-2
CDR3: CASSQDATRGTEQFF

length: 15
J: TRBJ2-7
V: TRBV6-5
CDR3: CASSRRPDRDGEQYF

length: 15
J: TRBJ1-1
V: TRBV19
CDR3: CASKDGGTENTEAFF

length: 15
J: TRBJ2-3
V: TRBV4-1
CDR3: CASSPLAGSTDTQYF